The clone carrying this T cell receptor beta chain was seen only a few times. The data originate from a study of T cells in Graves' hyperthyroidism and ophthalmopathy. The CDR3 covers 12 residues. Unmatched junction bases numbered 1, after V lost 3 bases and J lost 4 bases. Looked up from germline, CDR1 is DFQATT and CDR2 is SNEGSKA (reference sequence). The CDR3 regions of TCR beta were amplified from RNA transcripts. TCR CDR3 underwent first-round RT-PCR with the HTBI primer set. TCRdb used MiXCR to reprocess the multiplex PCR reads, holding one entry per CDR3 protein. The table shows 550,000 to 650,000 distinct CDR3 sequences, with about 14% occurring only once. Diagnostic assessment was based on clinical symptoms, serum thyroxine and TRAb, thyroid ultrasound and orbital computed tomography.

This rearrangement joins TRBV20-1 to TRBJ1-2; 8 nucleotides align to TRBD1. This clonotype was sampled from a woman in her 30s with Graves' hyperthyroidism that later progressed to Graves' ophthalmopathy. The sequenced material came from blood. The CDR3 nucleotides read TGCAGTGCTAGGACAGGGGCCTATGGCTACACCTTC. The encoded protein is CSARTGAYGYTF.